One and the same sample provided the 5 T cell receptor beta chains below, sequenced in a study of Graves' ophthalmopathy and Graves' hyperthyroidism. Amplification of the TCR beta CDR3 regions used RNA transcripts (as template). An initial RT-PCR round employing HTBI primers preceded a second-round multiplex PCR. TCRdb used MiXCR to reprocess the multiplex PCR reads, holding one entry per CDR3 protein. The sample consists of 400,000 to 450,000 distinct CDR3 sequences, about 21% of them appearing once. The sequencing input was peripheral blood. The source is a woman aged 18-29 years with stable Graves' hyperthyroidism.

This clonotype was seen repeatedly, ten times or more. The chain employs TRBV5-1 and TRBJ2-2, with D perhaps being TRBD1 or TRBD2 (6 bases each). Germline V gene data show CDR1 as SGHRS and CDR2 as YFSETQ. This CDR3 comprises 17 residues. Trimming cost V 2 bases and J 2 bases, with 16 bases left between them. The CDR3 sequence: CASSFQGGSGNTGELFF. The DNA for the CDR3 is TGCGCCAGCAGCTTTCAAGGGGGTAGCGGTAACACCGGGGAGCTGTTTTTT.

V gene TRBV18 combines with J gene TRBJ1-1; perhaps TRBD1 as D (6 bases). CDR1 is KGHSH, CDR2 LQKENI, per germline. The CDR3 spans 13 residues. Deletions cut 2 bases from V and 5 bases from J, with 9 bases between. The CDR3 loop reads CASSPGGETEAFF. CDR3 DNA: TGTGCCAGCTCACCAGGGGGCGAAACTGAAGCTTTCTTT.

V and J are TRBV6-1 and TRBJ1-1; 12 bases map to TRBD1. The CDR3 contains 15 residues. Germline V gives CDR1 MNHNS, CDR2 SASEGT. The trim removed 6 bases at V and 3 bases at J, leaving 5 bases unmatched. CDR3 loop: CASRGTGGRDTEAFF. The CDR3 coding sequence is TGTGCCAGCAGAGGGACAGGGGGCCGGGACACTGAAGCTTTCTTT.

This clonotype was detected ten times or more. The chain is built from TRBV6-2 or TRBV6-3 and TRBJ2-7; 8 bases are a match to TRBD2. The CDR3 length is 14 residues. Per germline, CDR1 MNHEY and CDR2 SVGEGT. J lost 1 base, V lost 6 bases, and 5 bases had no gene match. CDR3 coding DNA: TGTGCCAGCAGGAGGGTAGCGGGATCCTACGAGCAGTACTTC. It encodes CASRRVAGSYEQYF.

This clonotype was picked up many times. This chain joins TRBV19 and TRBJ1-2, with D possibly TRBD1 on 5 matching bases. This CDR3 contains 17 residues. The V and J ends lost 5 bases and 3 bases respectively, with 22 bases between them. Germline V gene lookup returns CDR1 LNHDA and CDR2 SQIVND (reference sequence). The CDR3 is CASSLEGTPGRDYGYTF. For the CDR3, the DNA is TGTGCCAGTAGTCTCGAAGGGACGCCGGGACGGGACTATGGCTACACCTTC. The full variable domain, with the rest looked up from reference TRBV19 and TRBJ1-2, is DGGITQSPKYLFRKEGQNVTLSCEQNLNHDAMYWYRQDPGQGLRLIYYSQIVNDFQKGDIAEGYSVSREKKESFPLTVTSAQKNPTAFYLCASSLEGTPGRDYGYTFGSGTRLTVV.